These 26 T cell receptor beta chains came from one sample sequenced in a study of cytomegalovirus exposure and HLA in healthy donors. The PCR was carried out with 60 Vbeta primers and 13 Jbeta primers. Sequenced by immunoSEQ multiplex PCR; TCRdb stores in-frame clones only, minus some. The table lists more than 100,000 clones, under 80% of them singletons, with approximately 30% in the top ten. The sequenced sample consisted of PBMCs. These receptors were taken from a man aged 55 to 69 in good health and CMV-seropositive.

The chain recombines TRBV5-6 with TRBJ2-7; 9 nucleotides align to TRBD1. This CDR3 contains 17 residues. V shed 3 bases, J shed 0 bases, and the junction held 10 bases outside the gene matches. The germline gives CDR1 SGHDT, CDR2 YYEEEE. The CDR3 DNA is TGTGCCAGCAGCTCGGGACAGGGCGGATTCCCCTCCTACGAGCAGTACTTC. Its protein is CASSSGQGGFPSYEQYF.

V gene TRBV19 combines with J gene TRBJ1-1; D unclear. The CDR3 is 13 amino acids. The germline gives CDR1 LNHDA, CDR2 SQIVND (reference sequence). V was shortened by 2 bases and J by 6 bases, with 10 bases between the two germline ends. Here the CDR3 reads CASSISPDSEAFF. In nucleotides, the CDR3 is TGTGCCAGTAGTATAAGCCCAGACTCTGAAGCTTTCTTT.

The V and J genes are TRBV7-8 and TRBJ1-5; possibly TRBD1 for D (5 bases). Trimming left V 2 bases short and J 4 bases short, with 12 bases between. This CDR3 has 15 amino acids. Per the germline V gene, CDR1 is SGHVS and CDR2 is FQNEAQ. The CDR3 protein is CASSLYAGINQPQHF. The CDR3 DNA is TGTGCCAGCAGCTTATACGCAGGGATTAATCAGCCCCAGCATTTT.

J is TRBJ1-5 and V is TRBV6-1; the match to TRBD1 covers 7 bases. Trimming at V came to 5 bases and at J to 8 bases, leaving 6 bases not matched to a gene. Per germline, CDR1 MNHNS and CDR2 SASEGT. CDR3 length: 13 amino acids. The CDR3 here is CASSRTGIEPQHF. In nucleotides, the CDR3 is TGTGCCAGCAGTAGGACAGGAATAGAGCCCCAGCATTTT.

V is TRBV9 and J is TRBJ2-7, with D perhaps TRBD2 (5 bases). The germline V gene encodes CDR1 SGDLS and CDR2 YYNGEE. Trimming took 3 bases from V and 4 from J, leaving 8 bases between them. This CDR3 region has 12 residues. The CDR3 nucleotides are TGTGCCAGCAGCGGAAGAGGGTACGAGCAGTACTTC. It specifies CASSGRGYEQYF. Looking up the rest from reference TRBV9 and TRBJ2-7 gives the full variable domain: DSGVTQTPKHLITATGQRVTLRCSPRSGDLSVYWYQQSLDQGLQFLIQYYNGEERAKGNILERFSAQQFPDLHSELNLSSLELGDSALYFCASSGRGYEQYFGPGTRLTVT.

The chain uses TRBV27 and TRBJ1-1, with 10 bases lining up with TRBD1. The CDR3 totals 15 residues. Germline V gene lookup returns CDR1 MNHEY and CDR2 SMNVEV (reference sequence). The V segment lost 6 bases and the J segment 0 bases; nucleotides outside the gene matches: 4. The CDR3 bases are TGTGCCAGCAGCTTCGGGACAGGGGTGAACACTGAAGCTTTCTTT. Its translation is CASSFGTGVNTEAFF.

This clone appeared a few times. The chain has TRBV6-5 and TRBJ2-3, with 10 bases lining up with TRBD2. The CDR3 has 14 residues. Germline trimming cut 6 bases from V and 6 bases from J; bases unmatched to any gene: 6. CDR1 is MNHEY and CDR2 is SVGAGI in the germline V gene. The CDR3 spells CASRPAGGPDTQYF. The CDR3 DNA follows: TGTGCCAGCAGGCCAGCGGGGGGGCCTGATACGCAGTATTTT.

V gene TRBV5-1 combines with J gene TRBJ2-2; maybe TRBD1 (6 bases). The CDR3 spans 16 residues. Between the trimmed V and J ends, which lost 3 bases and 8 bases, there was a span of 20 bases. The germline gives CDR1 SGHRS, CDR2 YFSETQ. The CDR3 sequence is CASSSLPGEKWGELFF. The CDR3 coding sequence is TGCGCCAGCAGCTCGCTTCCAGGGGAGAAATGGGGGGAGCTGTTTTTT. Combining the CDR3 with reference TRBV5-1 and TRBJ2-2 gives the whole variable domain KAGVTQTPRYLIKTRGQQVTLSCSPISGHRSVSWYQQTPGQGLQFLFEYFSETQRNKGNFPGRFSGRQFSNSRSEMNVSTLELGDSALYLCASSSLPGEKWGELFFGEGSRLTVL.

V and J are TRBV30 and TRBJ2-7, with D tentatively TRBD1 (5 bases). V shed 2 bases and J shed 6 bases, with 14 bases lying between them. CDR1 GTSNPN and CDR2 SVGIG come from the germline V gene (reference sequence). This CDR3 region has 13 residues. The CDR3 nucleotides read TGTGCCTGGAGTTACAGGCTGACCGGCGAGCAGTACTTC. Its protein product is CAWSYRLTGEQYF.

J is TRBJ2-7 and V is TRBV11-2, with 11 nucleotides matching TRBD2. The CDR3 sequence is 15 residues long. Germline V gene sequence: CDR1 SGHAT, CDR2 FQNNGV. V lost 3 bases to trimming and J lost 9 bases; unmatched junction nucleotides: 10. CDR3 region: CASSFTSGGQDLQYF. The CDR3 DNA is TGTGCCAGCAGCTTTACTAGCGGGGGCCAAGACTTGCAGTACTTC.

The gene calls are TRBV18 and TRBJ2-7; D is perhaps TRBD1 (6 bases). Deletions cut 5 bases from V and 2 bases from J, with 16 bases between. The CDR3 loop spans 15 amino acids. CDR1 and CDR2 (germline): KGHSH, LQKENI. The CDR3 DNA reads as TGTGCCAGCTCATCCCGCGGCCAGGGGACCTACGAGCAGTACTTC. Translated, it gives CASSSRGQGTYEQYF. The full variable domain, completed using reference TRBV18 and TRBJ2-7, is NAGVMQNPRHLVRRRGQEARLRCSPMKGHSHVYWYRQLPEEGLKFMVYLQKENIIDESGMPKERFSAEFPKEGPSILRIQQVVRGDSAAYFCASSSRGQGTYEQYFGPGTRLTVT.

The chain joins TRBV5-1 to TRBJ1-3; a possible D gene is TRBD1 (6 bases). Trimming left V 3 bases short and J 2 bases short, with 21 bases between. The germline V gene has CDR1 SGHRS and CDR2 YFSETQ. The CDR3 has 18 amino acids. The CDR3 region is CASSSVLLPGVAGNTIYF. CDR3 DNA: TGCGCCAGCAGCTCTGTCCTTCTTCCAGGGGTGGCTGGAAACACCATATATTTT.

This chain connects TRBV29-1 to TRBJ2-3; a weak D match, TRBD2 (6 bases). Trimming removed 4 bases from V and 5 bases from J, with 16 bases in between. CDR1 and CDR2 from the germline V gene are SQVTM and ANQGSEA. The CDR3 is made up of 14 amino acids. In DNA form, the CDR3 reads TGCAGCGTTGCGGGCGGGACGGGGAAAGATACGCAGTATTTT. Protein: CSVAGGTGKDTQYF.

This clone was recorded only once. This chain joins TRBV5-4 and TRBJ1-1; D is unresolved. The CDR3 extends over 14 amino acids. V lost 4 bases and J 0 bases, leaving 10 bases between the germline ends. Germline V lookup: CDR1 SGHNT, CDR2 YYREEE (reference sequence). As DNA, the CDR3 is TGTGCCAGCAGCGAACAGACCATGAACACTGAAGCTTTCTTT. It encodes CASSEQTMNTEAFF. The whole variable domain, filled in from reference TRBV5-4 and TRBJ1-1, reads ETGVTQSPTHLIKTRGQQVTLRCSSQSGHNTVSWYQQALGQGPQFIFQYYREEENGRGNFPPRFSGLQFPNYSSELNVNALELDDSALYLCASSEQTMNTEAFFGQGTRLTVV.

V and J are TRBV30 and TRBJ2-5; 8 positions agree with TRBD2. CDR3 length: 16 residues. Losses at the gene ends were 2 bases for V and 5 bases for J; bases not matched to a gene: 13. Looked up from germline, CDR1 is GTSNPN and CDR2 is SVGIG (reference sequence). CDR3 amino acids: CAWSSPGGRSWETQYF. CDR3 nucleotides: TGTGCCTGGAGTTCTCCGGGGGGGCGAAGCTGGGAGACCCAGTACTTC.

The table lists this clone with a few counts. The J gene is TRBJ1-4, the V gene TRBV18; 12 nucleotides match TRBD1. The CDR3 has 15 amino acids. Germline lookup yields CDR1 KGHSH and CDR2 LQKENI. V lost 0 bases and J lost 8; bases outside the gene matches: 1. The CDR3 loop reads CASSPPGTGGEKLFF. The CDR3 DNA sequence: TGTGCCAGCTCACCACCCGGGACAGGGGGCGAAAAACTGTTTTTT.

This clone was seen a few times. CDR3 bases: TGTGCCAGCAGTTCAACAGGGGCCACTGAAGCTTTCTTT. This codes for CASSSTGATEAFF. The chain uses TRBV6-4 and TRBJ1-1; the match to TRBD1 covers 7 bases. CDR3 length: 13 amino acids. After removal of 5 bases from V and 4 bases from J, the junction contained 4 bases not matched to a gene. The V gene's germline CDR1 is MRHNA and CDR2 SNTAGT.

The V call is TRBV28, the J call TRBJ2-1, with TRBD1 matching 8 bases. The V gene end was trimmed by 7 bases and the J gene end by 9 bases; junction bases not matched to a gene: 17. Germline assignment: CDR1 MDHEN and CDR2 SYDVKM. This CDR3 is 16 amino acids long. The CDR3, as DNA: TGTGCCAGCAACCGACCCGGGACAGGTGAAGGAGGTGAGCAGTTCTTC. Amino acids: CASNRPGTGEGGEQFF.

The chain uses TRBV5-1 and TRBJ1-3; D ambiguous. V lost 5 bases and J lost 1, with 13 bases in between. Germline CDR1 SGHRS, CDR2 YFSETQ. This CDR3 has 15 amino acids. CDR3 DNA: TGCGCCAGCAGTTTTAATGGAGGGTCTGGAAACACCATATATTTT. This gives the protein CASSFNGGSGNTIYF.

This chain joins TRBV19 and TRBJ1-4, with D unclear. This CDR3 has 14 amino acids. Per the germline V gene, CDR1 is LNHDA and CDR2 is SQIVND (reference sequence). V dropped 2 bases and J dropped 8 bases, with 12 bases sitting between them. The CDR3 DNA sequence: TGTGCCAGTAGTATAATCGGAGGTGGGGAAAAACTGTTTTTT. The encoded protein is CASSIIGGGEKLFF.

This clone was observed a few times. The chain carries TRBV7-9 and TRBJ1-3; 8 nucleotides align to TRBD1. V shed 6 bases and J 0 bases; nucleotides not matched to a gene: 10. The germline V gene has CDR1 SEHNR and CDR2 FQNEAQ (reference sequence). This CDR3 spans 17 amino acids. CDR3 amino acids: CASSYGQGLISGNTIYF. The CDR3, as DNA: TGTGCCAGCAGTTATGGACAGGGACTCATCTCTGGAAACACCATATATTTT.

This rearrangement joins TRBV14 to TRBJ1-1, with D perhaps TRBD1 (5 bases). The CDR3 covers 14 residues. V lost 4 bases to trimming and J lost 0 bases, with 9 bases between them. CDR1 and CDR2 (germline): SGHDN, FVKESK. This CDR3 is CASSRQNMNTEAFF. CDR3 coding DNA: TGTGCCAGCAGCCGACAGAACATGAACACTGAAGCTTTCTTT. The whole variable domain, filled in from reference TRBV14 and TRBJ1-1, reads EAGVTQFPSHSVIEKGQTVTLRCDPISGHDNLYWYRRVMGKEIKFLLHFVKESKQDESGMPNNRFLAERTGGTYSTLKVQPAELEDSGVYFCASSRQNMNTEAFFGQGTRLTVV.

This chain's CDR3 is CASSYSPGGRADTQYF. Written as DNA, the CDR3 is TGTGCCAGCAGTTACTCCCCAGGGGGCCGGGCAGATACGCAGTATTTT. The rearrangement links TRBV6-5 to TRBJ2-3; 8 nucleotides agree with TRBD1. The trim removed 0 bases at V and 4 bases at J, leaving 6 bases unmatched. The CDR3 has 16 amino acids. Germline CDR1 and CDR2: MNHEY and SVGAGI.

The V call is TRBV7-6, the J call TRBJ2-7, with 10 bases fitting TRBD2. J was trimmed by 0 bases and V by 3 bases; bases with no gene match: 5. Germline V gives CDR1 SGHVS, CDR2 FNYEAQ. The CDR3 length is 16 residues. The CDR3 reads CASSFGSSGGSYEQYF. CDR3 nucleotides: TGTGCCAGCAGCTTTGGTTCTAGCGGGGGCTCCTACGAGCAGTACTTC.

V gene TRBV4-1 combines with J gene TRBJ1-2; 8 nucleotides match TRBD1. With V trimmed by 4 bases and J by 4 bases, 8 bases remained unmatched. The germline gives CDR1 MGHRA, CDR2 YSYEKL. The length of the CDR3 is 15 residues. The CDR3 nucleotides read TGCGCCAGCAGCCCTTGGACAGGGTCGAGCTATGGCTACACCTTC. Translation gives CASSPWTGSSYGYTF.

This chain uses TRBV6-6 with TRBJ1-6, with 8 nucleotides matching TRBD1. The CDR3 runs to 13 residues. Trimming removed 7 bases from V and 10 bases from J; junction bases left unmatched: 6. Germline V gives CDR1 MNHNY, CDR2 SVGAGI (reference sequence). The CDR3 DNA reads TGTGCCAGCACCGGACAGGGAGGATCACCCCTCCACTTT. Amino acids: CASTGQGGSPLHF.